The 8 T cell receptor beta chains given below trace back to one sample, sequenced in a study of cytomegalovirus exposure and HLA in healthy donors. 60 Vbeta and 13 Jbeta primers were used in PCR. Sequencing used immunoSEQ multiplex PCR; TCRdb keeps in-frame clones, though not all of them. This sample carries about 150,000 clones, over 70% of them seen once, and the ten largest clones take about 2.2%. Sequencing used PBMCs. The receptors shown here come from a man in his thirties or forties in good health and CMV-seronegative.

Only a few counts were recorded for this clone. V is TRBV28 and J is TRBJ2-5, with D unresolved. The J call may be wrong; the DNA end is better matched by TRBJ2-7. There are 13 residues in the CDR3. CDR1 and CDR2 from the germline V gene are MDHEN and SYDVKM. CDR3 nucleotide sequence: TGTGCCAGCAGTCCCGTTAGCTCCTACGAGCAGTACTTC. Residues: CASSPVSSYEQYF.

The V gene is TRBV19, the J gene TRBJ1-1, with D perhaps matching TRBD1 (6 bases). Per germline, CDR1 LNHDA and CDR2 SQIVND (reference sequence). CDR3 length: 16 residues. V lost 7 bases, J lost 7 bases, and 25 bases lay in between. The CDR3, as DNA: TGTGCCAGTACCTCCATGGGGGCGAGTCGGAACGGTGAAGCTTTCTTT. Translated: CASTSMGASRNGEAFF.

The genes are TRBV7-9 and TRBJ2-4; D might be TRBD1 (7 bases). V lost 5 bases and J lost 15, with 14 bases in between. Germline V lookup: CDR1 SEHNR, CDR2 FQNEAQ (reference sequence). This CDR3 is built from 11 residues. The CDR3 protein is CASSQGGSGYF. The DNA for the CDR3 is TGTGCCAGCAGCCAGGGGGGATCGGGGTACTTC.

This sequence joins TRBV7-2 and TRBJ2-3; the match to TRBD2 covers 13 bases. V trimming: 4 bases; J trimming: 0 bases; junction bases outside the gene matches: 7. CDR3 size: 18 residues. The germline V gene encodes CDR1 SGHTA and CDR2 FQGNSA. The CDR3 sequence is CASSSRLAGGLSTDTQYF. The CDR3 DNA follows: TGTGCCAGCAGCTCCCGACTAGCGGGAGGCCTTAGCACAGATACGCAGTATTTT. Variable domain in full (rest from reference TRBV7-2 and TRBJ2-3): GAGVSQSPSNKVTEKGKDVELRCDPISGHTALYWYRQSLGQGLEFLIYFQGNSAPDKSGLPSDRFSAERTGGSVSTLTIQRTQQEDSAVYLCASSSRLAGGLSTDTQYFGPGTRLTVL.

CDR3 coding DNA: TGTGCCAGCAGCGGGGTGAGTGAAGTCACTGAAGCTTTCTTT. This codes for CASSGVSEVTEAFF. The gene calls are TRBV6-1 and TRBJ1-1; D unclear. The CDR3 length is 14 residues. Trimming removed 6 bases at V and 4 bases at J, with 15 bases between. CDR1 is MNHNS, CDR2 SASEGT, per germline.

The rearrangement links TRBV6-5 to TRBJ1-1; tentative D call: TRBD1 (6 bases). Germline CDR1 and CDR2: MNHEY and SVGAGI. The CDR3 runs 12 residues. V dropped 8 bases and J dropped 10 bases, with 17 bases sitting between them. The CDR3 protein is CASGPPKTGAFF. The DNA for the CDR3 is TGTGCCAGCGGCCCACCAAAGACAGGAGCTTTCTTT.

The genes are TRBV19 and TRBJ2-7; tentative D call: TRBD1 (6 bases). CDR3 length: 13 amino acids. The ends were cut back, 5 bases at V and 4 bases at J, with 12 bases in the middle. Germline CDR1 reads LNHDA; CDR2 reads SQIVND (reference sequence). The CDR3 bases are TGTGCCAGTAGTCCGGAACAGGGTTACGAGCAGTACTTC. Its translation: CASSPEQGYEQYF.

This chain connects TRBV4-3 to TRBJ2-1, with 14 nucleotides matching TRBD2. Unmatched junction bases numbered 0, after V lost 3 bases and J lost 2 bases. The germline gives CDR1 LGHNA, CDR2 YSLEER. The CDR3 totals 16 residues. The CDR3 is CASSQGLAGAYNEQFF. The CDR3 nucleotides read TGCGCCAGCAGCCAGGGACTAGCGGGAGCCTACAATGAGCAGTTCTTC.